Described below is a single T cell receptor (beta chain) sequence and its context. Antigen specificity is unknown. Measured with immunoSEQ multiplex PCR; TCRdb has only the in-frame clones, and not every one. The data show 150,000 to 200,000 clones, over 85% seen once. This entry comes from a study of T cell responses to AZD1222 COVID-19 vaccine. Study in general: Second-dose recipients at about 4 or about 12 weeks were treated as one pooled group.

The study's findings and limits: Across spike, vaccine-associated CD4 TCRs were found, dominant at 160-218 and 743-854.

Sequencing used peripheral blood, obtained on day 0 of AZD1222 vaccination. The sequence derives from an adult in good health.

The CDR3 sequence: CASSVSGGTNYGYTF. In nucleotides, the CDR3 is TGCGCCAGCAGCGTATCGGGGGGGACCAACTATGGCTACACCTTC. V usage is TRBV5-1 and J usage is TRBJ1-2, with TRBD1 as a possible D gene (5 bases). V lost 4 bases and J lost 2, with 15 bases in between. Germline V gives CDR1 SGHRS, CDR2 YFSETQ. This CDR3 has 15 residues. The full variable domain, with the rest looked up from reference TRBV5-1 and TRBJ1-2, is KAGVTQTPRYLIKTRGQQVTLSCSPISGHRSVSWYQQTPGQGLQFLFEYFSETQRNKGNFPGRFSGRQFSNSRSEMNVSTLELGDSALYLCASSVSGGTNYGYTFGSGTRLTVV.